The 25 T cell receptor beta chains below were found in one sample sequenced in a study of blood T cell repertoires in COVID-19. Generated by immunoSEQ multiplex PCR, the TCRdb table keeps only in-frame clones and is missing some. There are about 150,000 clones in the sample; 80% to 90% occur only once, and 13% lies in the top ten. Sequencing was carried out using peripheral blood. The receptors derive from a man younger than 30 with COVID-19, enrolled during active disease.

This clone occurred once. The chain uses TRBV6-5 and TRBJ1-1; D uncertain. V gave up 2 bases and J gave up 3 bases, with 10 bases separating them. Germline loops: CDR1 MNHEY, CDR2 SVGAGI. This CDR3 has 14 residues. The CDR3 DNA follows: TGTGCCAGCAGTTACGAGGGATTAGACACTGAAGCTTTCTTT. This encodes CASSYEGLDTEAFF.

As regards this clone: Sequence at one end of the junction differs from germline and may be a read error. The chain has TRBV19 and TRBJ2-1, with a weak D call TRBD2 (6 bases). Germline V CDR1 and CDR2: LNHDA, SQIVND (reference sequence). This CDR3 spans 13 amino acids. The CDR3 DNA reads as TGTGCCAGTAGCGGGAGCTCCCACAATGAGCAGTTCTTC. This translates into CASSGSSHNEQFF.

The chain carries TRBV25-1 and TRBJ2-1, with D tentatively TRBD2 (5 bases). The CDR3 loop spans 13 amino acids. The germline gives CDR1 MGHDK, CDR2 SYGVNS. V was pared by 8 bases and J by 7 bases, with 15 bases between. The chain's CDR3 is CASEGVARNEQFF. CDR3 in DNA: TGTGCCAGCGAGGGTGTAGCGAGAAATGAGCAGTTCTTC.

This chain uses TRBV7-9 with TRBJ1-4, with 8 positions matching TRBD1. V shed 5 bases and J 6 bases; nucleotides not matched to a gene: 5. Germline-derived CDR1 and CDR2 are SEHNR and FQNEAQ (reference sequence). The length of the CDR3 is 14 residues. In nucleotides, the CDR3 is TGTGCCAGCAGCGAGACAGGGGTTGATGAAAAACTGTTTTTT. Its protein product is CASSETGVDEKLFF.

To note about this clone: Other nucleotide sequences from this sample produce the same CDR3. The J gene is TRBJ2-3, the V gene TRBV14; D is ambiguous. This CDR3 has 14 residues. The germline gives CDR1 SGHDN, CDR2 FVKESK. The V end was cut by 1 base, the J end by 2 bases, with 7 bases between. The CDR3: CASSQGRHTDTQYF. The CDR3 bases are TGTGCCAGCAGCCAAGGTAGACACACAGATACGCAGTATTTT.

The CDR3 nucleotides read TGTGCCACCAGCAGAGATGGGACAGGGGATGCCCATGAGCAGTTCTTC. Translated: CATSRDGTGDAHEQFF. V is TRBV15 and J is TRBJ2-1, with 10 bases matching TRBD1. The V segment lost 0 bases and the J segment 8 bases; nucleotides outside the gene matches: 7. The CDR3 runs to 16 residues. The germline CDR1 and CDR2 sequences are LNHNV and YYDKDF (reference sequence).

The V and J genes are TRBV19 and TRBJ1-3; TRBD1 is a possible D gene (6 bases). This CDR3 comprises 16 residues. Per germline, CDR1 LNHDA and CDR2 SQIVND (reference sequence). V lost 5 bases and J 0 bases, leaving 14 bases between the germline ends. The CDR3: CASSPWTDISGNTIYF. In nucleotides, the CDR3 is TGTGCCAGTAGTCCTTGGACAGACATCTCTGGAAACACCATATATTTT.

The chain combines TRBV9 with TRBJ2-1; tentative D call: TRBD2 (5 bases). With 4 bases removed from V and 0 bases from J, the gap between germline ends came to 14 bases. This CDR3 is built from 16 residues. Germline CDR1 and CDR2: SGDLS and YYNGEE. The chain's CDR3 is CASSPSGDSSYNEQFF. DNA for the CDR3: TGTGCCAGCAGCCCGTCCGGGGATAGCTCCTACAATGAGCAGTTCTTC.

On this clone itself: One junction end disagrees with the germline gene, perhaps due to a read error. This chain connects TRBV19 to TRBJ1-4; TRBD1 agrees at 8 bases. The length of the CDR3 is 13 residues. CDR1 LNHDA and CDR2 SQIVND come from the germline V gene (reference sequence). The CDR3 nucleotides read TGTGCCAGTGGGACAGGAACTAATGAAAAACTGCTTTTT. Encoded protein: CASGTGTNEKLLF.

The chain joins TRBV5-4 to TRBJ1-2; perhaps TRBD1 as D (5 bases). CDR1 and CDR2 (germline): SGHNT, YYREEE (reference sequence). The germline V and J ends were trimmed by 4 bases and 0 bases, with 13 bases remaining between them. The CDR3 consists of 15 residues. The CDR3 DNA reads TGTGCCAGCAGCCACCGGGGGAATACTAACTATGGCTACACCTTC. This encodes CASSHRGNTNYGYTF.

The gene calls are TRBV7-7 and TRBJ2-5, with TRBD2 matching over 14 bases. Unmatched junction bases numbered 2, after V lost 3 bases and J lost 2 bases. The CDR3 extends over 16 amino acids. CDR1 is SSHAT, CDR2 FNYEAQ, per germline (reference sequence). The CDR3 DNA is TGTGCCAGCAGCTTGGGACTAGCGGGAGCGCAAGAGACCCAGTACTTC. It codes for CASSLGLAGAQETQYF.

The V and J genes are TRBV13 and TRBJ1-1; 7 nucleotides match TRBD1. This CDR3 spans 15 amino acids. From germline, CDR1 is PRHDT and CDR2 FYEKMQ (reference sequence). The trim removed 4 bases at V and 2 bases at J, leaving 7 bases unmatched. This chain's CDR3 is CASSYPQGRNTEAFF. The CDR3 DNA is TGTGCCAGCAGCTACCCACAGGGGAGAAACACTGAAGCTTTCTTT.

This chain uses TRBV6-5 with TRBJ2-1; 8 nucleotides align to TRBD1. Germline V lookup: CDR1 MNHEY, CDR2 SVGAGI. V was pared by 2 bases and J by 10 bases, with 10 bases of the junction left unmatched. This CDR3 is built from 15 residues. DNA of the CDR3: TGTGCCAGCAGTTACACAGGGGGGCGGCTAAAAGAGCAGTTCTTC. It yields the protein CASSYTGGRLKEQFF.

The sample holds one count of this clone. CDR3 region: CASSLWRSTDTQYF. The CDR3 DNA is TGTGCCAGCAGTTTATGGCGGAGCACAGATACGCAGTATTTT. The chain carries TRBV28 and TRBJ2-3; no definite D call. The ends were cut back, 0 bases at V and 0 bases at J, with 4 bases in the middle. Germline values: CDR1 MDHEN, CDR2 SYDVKM. The CDR3 has 14 amino acids.

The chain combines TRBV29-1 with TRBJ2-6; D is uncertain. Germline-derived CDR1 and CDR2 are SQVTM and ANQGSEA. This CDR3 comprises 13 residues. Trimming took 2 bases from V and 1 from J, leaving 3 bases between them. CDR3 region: CSVEQSGANVLTF. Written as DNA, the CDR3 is TGCAGCGTTGAACAATCTGGGGCCAACGTCCTGACTTTC.

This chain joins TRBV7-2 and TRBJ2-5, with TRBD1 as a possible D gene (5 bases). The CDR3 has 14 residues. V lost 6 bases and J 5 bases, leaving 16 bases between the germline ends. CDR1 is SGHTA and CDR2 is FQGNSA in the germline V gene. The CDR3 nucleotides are TGTGCCAGCAGTCCTGGGGCAGGCCGGGAGACCCAGTACTTC. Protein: CASSPGAGRETQYF.

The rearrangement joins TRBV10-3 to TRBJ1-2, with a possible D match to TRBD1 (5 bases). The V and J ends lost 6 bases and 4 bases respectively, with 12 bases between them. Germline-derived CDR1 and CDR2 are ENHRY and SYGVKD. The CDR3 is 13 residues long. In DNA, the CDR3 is TGTGCCATCAGCGACAGTTTCCCCTATGGCTACACCTTC. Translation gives CAISDSFPYGYTF.

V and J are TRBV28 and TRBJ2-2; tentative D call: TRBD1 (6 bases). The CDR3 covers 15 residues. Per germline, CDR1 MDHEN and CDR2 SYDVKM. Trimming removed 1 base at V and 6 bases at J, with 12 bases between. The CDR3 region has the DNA TGTGCCAGCAGTTTATACGCAAAGGGGGCCGGGGAGCTGTTTTTT. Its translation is CASSLYAKGAGELFF.

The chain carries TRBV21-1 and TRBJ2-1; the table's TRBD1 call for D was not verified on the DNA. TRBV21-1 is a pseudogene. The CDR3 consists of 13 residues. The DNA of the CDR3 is TGTGCCGTACAGGGTATCGGCTACAATGAGCAGTTCTTC. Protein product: CAVQGIGYNEQFF.

The CDR3: CASSYGTGLGNEQFF. CDR3 coding DNA: TGTGCCAGCAGCTATGGGACAGGATTAGGCAATGAGCAGTTCTTC. J is TRBJ2-1 and V is TRBV11-2, with 8 positions matching TRBD1. The trim removed 4 bases at V and 6 bases at J, leaving 8 bases unmatched. Germline V gene sequence: CDR1 SGHAT, CDR2 FQNNGV. The CDR3 contains 15 residues.

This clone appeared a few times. The CDR3 DNA reads TGTGCCGGGATCCAGGACAGGGACTACGAGCAGTACTTC. Its translation: CAGIQDRDYEQYF. The chain employs TRBV6-5 and TRBJ2-7, with 8 bases matching TRBD1. CDR1 MNHEY and CDR2 SVGAGI come from the germline V gene. This CDR3 spans 13 amino acids. The trim removed 11 bases at V and 3 bases at J, leaving 9 bases unmatched.

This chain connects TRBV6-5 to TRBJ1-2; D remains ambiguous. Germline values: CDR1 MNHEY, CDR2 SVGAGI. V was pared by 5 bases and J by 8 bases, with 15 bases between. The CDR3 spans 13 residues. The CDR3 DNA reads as TGTGCCAGCAGTCTCTCTGGGGAGGGAGGCTACACCTTC. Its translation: CASSLSGEGGYTF.

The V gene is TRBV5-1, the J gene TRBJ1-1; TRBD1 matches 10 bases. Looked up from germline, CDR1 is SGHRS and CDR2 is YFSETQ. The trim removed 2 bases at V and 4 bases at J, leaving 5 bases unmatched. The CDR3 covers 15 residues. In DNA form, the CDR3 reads TGCGCCAGCAGCTTCCGGGGACAGGGGCGCACTGAAGCTTTCTTT. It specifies CASSFRGQGRTEAFF.

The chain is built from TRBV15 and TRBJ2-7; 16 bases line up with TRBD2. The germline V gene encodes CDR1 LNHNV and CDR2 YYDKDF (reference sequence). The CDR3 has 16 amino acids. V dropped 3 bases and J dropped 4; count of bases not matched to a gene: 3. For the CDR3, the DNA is TGTGCCACCAGCAGGGGACTAGCGGGAGGGTTATACGAGCAGTACTTC. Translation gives CATSRGLAGGLYEQYF.

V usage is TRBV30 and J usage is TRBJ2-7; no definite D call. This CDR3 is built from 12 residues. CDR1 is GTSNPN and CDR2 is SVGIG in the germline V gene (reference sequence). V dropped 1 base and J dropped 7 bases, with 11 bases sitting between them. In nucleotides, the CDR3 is TGTGCCTGGAGTGATTCCCGGTGGGAGCAGTACTTC. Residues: CAWSDSRWEQYF.